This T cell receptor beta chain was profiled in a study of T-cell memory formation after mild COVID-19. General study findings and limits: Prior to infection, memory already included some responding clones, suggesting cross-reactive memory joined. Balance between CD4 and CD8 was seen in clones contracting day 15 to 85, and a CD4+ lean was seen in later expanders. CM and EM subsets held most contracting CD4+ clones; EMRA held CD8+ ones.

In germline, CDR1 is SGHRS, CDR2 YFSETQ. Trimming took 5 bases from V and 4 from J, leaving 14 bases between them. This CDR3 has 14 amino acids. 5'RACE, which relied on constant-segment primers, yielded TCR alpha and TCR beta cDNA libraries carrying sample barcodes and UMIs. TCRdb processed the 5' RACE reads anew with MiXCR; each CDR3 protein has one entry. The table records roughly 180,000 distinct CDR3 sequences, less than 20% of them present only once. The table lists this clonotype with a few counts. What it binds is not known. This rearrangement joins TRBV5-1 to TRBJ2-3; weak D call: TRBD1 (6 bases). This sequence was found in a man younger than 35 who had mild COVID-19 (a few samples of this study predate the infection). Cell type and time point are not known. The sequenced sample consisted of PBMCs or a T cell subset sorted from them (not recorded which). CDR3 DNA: TGCGCCAGCAGGTTCACAGGGCTGGCAGATACGCAGTATTTT. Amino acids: CASRFTGLADTQYF.